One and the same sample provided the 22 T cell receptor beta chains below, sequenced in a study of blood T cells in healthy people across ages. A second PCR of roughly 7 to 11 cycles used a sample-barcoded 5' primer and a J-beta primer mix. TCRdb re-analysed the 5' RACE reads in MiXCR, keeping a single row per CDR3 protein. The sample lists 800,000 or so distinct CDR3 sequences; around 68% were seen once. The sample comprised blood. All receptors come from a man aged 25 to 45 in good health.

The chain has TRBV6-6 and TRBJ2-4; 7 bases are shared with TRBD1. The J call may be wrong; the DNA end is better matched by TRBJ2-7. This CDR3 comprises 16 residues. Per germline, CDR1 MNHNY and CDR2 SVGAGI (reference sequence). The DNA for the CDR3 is TGTGCCAGCAGTTACTCGATCGGGGCAGGGGGAGACGAGCAGTACTTC. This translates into CASSYSIGAGGDEQYF.

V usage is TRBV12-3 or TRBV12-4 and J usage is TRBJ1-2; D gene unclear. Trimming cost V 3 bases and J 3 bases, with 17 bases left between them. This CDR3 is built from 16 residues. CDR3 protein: CASSFQYGSAYYGYTF. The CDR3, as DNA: TGTGCCAGCAGTTTCCAGTATGGGTCTGCCTACTATGGCTACACCTTC.

Here the CDR3 reads CASSLEQSTDTQYF. The CDR3 DNA follows: TGCGCCAGCAGCTTGGAGCAAAGCACAGATACGCAGTATTTT. The genes are TRBV5-1 and TRBJ2-3; D remains unclear. V was cut by 0 bases and J by 0 bases, with 5 bases left in between. This CDR3 contains 14 residues. Germline CDR1 and CDR2: SGHRS and YFSETQ. The full variable domain, its missing parts supplied by reference TRBV5-1 and TRBJ2-3, is KAGVTQTPRYLIKTRGQQVTLSCSPISGHRSVSWYQQTPGQGLQFLFEYFSETQRNKGNFPGRFSGRQFSNSRSEMNVSTLELGDSALYLCASSLEQSTDTQYFGPGTRLTVL.

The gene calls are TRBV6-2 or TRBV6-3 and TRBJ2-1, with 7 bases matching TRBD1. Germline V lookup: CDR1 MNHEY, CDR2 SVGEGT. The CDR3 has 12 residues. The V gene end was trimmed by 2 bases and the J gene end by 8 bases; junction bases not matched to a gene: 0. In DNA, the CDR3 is TGTGCCAGCAGTTACCAGGGGGATGAGCAGTTCTTC. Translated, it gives CASSYQGDEQFF.

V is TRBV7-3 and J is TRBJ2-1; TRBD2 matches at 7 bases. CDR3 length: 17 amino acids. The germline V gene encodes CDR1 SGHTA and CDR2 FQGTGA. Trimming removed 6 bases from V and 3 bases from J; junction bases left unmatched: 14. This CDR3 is CASSPHPRGTYYNEQFF. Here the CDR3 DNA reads TGTGCCAGCAGTCCTCACCCGCGGGGGACCTACTACAATGAGCAGTTCTTC. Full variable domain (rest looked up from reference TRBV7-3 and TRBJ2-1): GAGVSQTPSNKVTEKGKYVELRCDPISGHTALYWYRQSLGQGPEFLIYFQGTGAADDSGLPNDRFFAVRPEGSVSTLKIQRTERGDSAVYLCASSPHPRGTYYNEQFFGPGTRLTVL.

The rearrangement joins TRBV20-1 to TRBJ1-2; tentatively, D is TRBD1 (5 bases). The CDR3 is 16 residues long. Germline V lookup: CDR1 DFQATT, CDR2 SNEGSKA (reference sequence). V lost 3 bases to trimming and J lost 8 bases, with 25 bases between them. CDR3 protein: CSASRDGSYSLIGYTF. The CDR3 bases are TGCAGTGCTAGCCGGGACGGATCCTATTCTTTAATCGGCTACACCTTC.

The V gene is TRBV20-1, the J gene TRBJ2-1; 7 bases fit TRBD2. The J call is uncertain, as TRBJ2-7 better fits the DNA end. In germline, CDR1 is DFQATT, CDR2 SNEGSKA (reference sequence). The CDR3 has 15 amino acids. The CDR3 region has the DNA TGCAGTGCTAGAGGCTGGGACGGGGACTACAATGAGCAGTACTTC. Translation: CSARGWDGDYNEQYF.

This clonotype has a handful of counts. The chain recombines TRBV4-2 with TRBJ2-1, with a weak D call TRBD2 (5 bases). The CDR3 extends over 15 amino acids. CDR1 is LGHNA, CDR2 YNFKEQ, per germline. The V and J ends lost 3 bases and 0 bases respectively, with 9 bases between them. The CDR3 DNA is TGTGCCAGCAGCCACCCGGGGAGCTCCTACAATGAGCAGTTCTTC. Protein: CASSHPGSSYNEQFF.

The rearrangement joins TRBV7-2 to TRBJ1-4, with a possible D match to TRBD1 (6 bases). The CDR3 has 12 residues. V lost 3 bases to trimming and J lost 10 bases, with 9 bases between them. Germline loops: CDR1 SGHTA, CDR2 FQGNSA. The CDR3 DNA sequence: TGTGCCAGCAGCTTCCTGGACAGAAAACTGTTTTTT. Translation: CASSFLDRKLFF.

CDR3 region: CASSLAATGGGQYF. DNA of the CDR3: TGCGCCAGCAGCCTGGCGGCGACCGGGGGGGGGCAGTACTTC. The genes are TRBV4-1 and TRBJ2-5; TRBD2 matches 8 bases. The CDR3 is 14 amino acids. The V and J ends lost 4 bases and 11 bases, in that order; junction bases with no gene match: 12. Germline V lookup: CDR1 MGHRA, CDR2 YSYEKL.

CDR3 residues: CASSLLEGQGGYEQYF. CDR3 in DNA: TGTGCCAGCAGCTTACTGGAGGGACAGGGTGGCTACGAGCAGTACTTC. The chain recombines TRBV7-2 with TRBJ2-4, with 9 bases fitting TRBD1. TRBJ2-7 matches the DNA end more closely, so the J call is doubtful. This CDR3 region has 16 residues. CDR1 and CDR2 (germline): SGHTA, FQGNSA.

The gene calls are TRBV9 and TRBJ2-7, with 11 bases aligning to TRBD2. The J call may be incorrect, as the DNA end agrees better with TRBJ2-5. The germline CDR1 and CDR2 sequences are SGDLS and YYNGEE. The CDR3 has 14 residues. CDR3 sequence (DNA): TGTGCCAGCAGCGTAAGCCTAGCGGGGGGGACCCAGTACTTC. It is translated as CASSVSLAGGTQYF.

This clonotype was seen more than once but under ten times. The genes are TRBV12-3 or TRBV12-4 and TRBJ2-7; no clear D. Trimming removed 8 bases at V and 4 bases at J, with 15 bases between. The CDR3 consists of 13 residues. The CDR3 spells CASPSTRPYEQYF. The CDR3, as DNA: TGTGCCAGCCCTTCCACAAGGCCGTACGAGCAGTACTTC.

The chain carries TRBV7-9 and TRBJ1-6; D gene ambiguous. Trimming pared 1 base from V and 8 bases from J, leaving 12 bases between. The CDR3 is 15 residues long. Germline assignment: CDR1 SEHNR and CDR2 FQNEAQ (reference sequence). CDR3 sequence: CASSLEAFTYSPLHF. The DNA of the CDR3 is TGTGCCAGCAGCTTAGAGGCGTTTACCTATTCACCCCTCCACTTT. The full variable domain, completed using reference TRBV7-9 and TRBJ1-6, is DTGVSQNPRHKITKRGQNVTFRCDPISEHNRLYWYRQTLGQGPEFLTYFQNEAQLEKSRLLSDRFSAERPKGSFSTLEIQRTEQGDSAMYLCASSLEAFTYSPLHFGNGTRLTVT.

CDR3 nucleotide sequence: TGTGCCAGCAGCTTAAAAGCGGGGGCGCAAGAGACCCAGTACTTC. Translated: CASSLKAGAQETQYF. The V call is TRBV7-6, the J call TRBJ2-5; 8 bases align to TRBD2. The CDR3 covers 15 residues. Looked up from germline, CDR1 is SGHVS and CDR2 is FNYEAQ. J gave up 2 bases and V 2 bases, and 4 bases lay outside the gene matches.

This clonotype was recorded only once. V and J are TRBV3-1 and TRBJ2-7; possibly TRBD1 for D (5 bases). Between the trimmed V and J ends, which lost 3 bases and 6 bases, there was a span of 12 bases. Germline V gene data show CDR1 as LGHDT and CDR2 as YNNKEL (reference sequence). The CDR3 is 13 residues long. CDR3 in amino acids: CASSHRTFPEQYF. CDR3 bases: TGTGCCAGCAGCCATAGGACATTTCCCGAGCAGTACTTC.

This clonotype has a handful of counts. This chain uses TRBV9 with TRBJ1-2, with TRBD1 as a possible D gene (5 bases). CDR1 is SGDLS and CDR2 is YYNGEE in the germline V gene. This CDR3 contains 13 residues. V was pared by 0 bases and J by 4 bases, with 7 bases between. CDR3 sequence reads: CASSVEGAYGYTF. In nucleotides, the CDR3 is TGTGCCAGCAGCGTAGAAGGGGCCTATGGCTACACCTTC.

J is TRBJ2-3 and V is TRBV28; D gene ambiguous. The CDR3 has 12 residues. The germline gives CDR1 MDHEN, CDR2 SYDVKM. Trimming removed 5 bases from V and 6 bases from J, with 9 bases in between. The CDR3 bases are TGTGCCAGCAGTGAGACGTCTGATACGCAGTATTTT. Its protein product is CASSETSDTQYF.

The CDR3 is CASSAREYNEQFF. The CDR3 region has the DNA TGTGCCAGCAGTGCCCGGGAGTACAATGAGCAGTTCTTC. The chain couples TRBV6-1 to TRBJ2-1; a weak D match, TRBD2 (6 bases). The CDR3 runs to 13 residues. Germline V gives CDR1 MNHNS, CDR2 SASEGT. With 4 bases removed from V and 4 bases from J, the gap between germline ends came to 8 bases.

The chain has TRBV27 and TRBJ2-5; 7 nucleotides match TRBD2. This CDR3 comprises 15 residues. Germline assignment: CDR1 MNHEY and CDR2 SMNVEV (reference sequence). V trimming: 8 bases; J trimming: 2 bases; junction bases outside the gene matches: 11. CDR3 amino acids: CASGLYRRGQETQYF. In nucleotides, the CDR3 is TGTGCCAGCGGATTGTATCGGCGGGGGCAAGAGACCCAGTACTTC.

CDR3 residues: CASRPSQGRNTEAFF. DNA for the CDR3: TGTGCCAGCAGGCCCTCGCAGGGTCGGAACACTGAAGCTTTCTTT. This chain links TRBV6-6 with TRBJ1-1; TRBD1 might be the D (5 bases). Germline V gives CDR1 MNHNY, CDR2 SVGAGI (reference sequence). V lost 6 bases and J 1 base, leaving 15 bases between the germline ends. The CDR3 spans 15 residues.

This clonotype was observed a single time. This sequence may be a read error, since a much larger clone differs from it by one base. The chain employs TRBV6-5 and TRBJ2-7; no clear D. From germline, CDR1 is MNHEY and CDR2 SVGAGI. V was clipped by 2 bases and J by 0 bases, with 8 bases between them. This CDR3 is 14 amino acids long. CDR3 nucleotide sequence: TGTGCCAGCAGTTACGGGGTCAACTCCTACGAGCAGTACTTC. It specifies CASSYGVNSYEQYF.